This T cell receptor (beta chain) emerged from a study of CD8 T cells in Susac syndrome. Germline assignment: CDR1 SGHKS and CDR2 YYEKEE (reference sequence). The V and J ends lost 1 base and 3 bases respectively, with 14 bases between them. CDR3 length equals 15 residues. RNA was extracted with the RNeasy kit, and a quantity of roughly 0.5 to 1 ug was reverse transcribed using random hexamers. TCRdb redid the calling of the immunoSEQ multiplex PCR reads with MiXCR, one entry per CDR3 protein. The sample carries tens of thousands of distinct CDR3 sequences, roughly 96% recorded once. The CD8+ and CD4+ T cells were isolated magnetically using a negative isolation approach, whereas the TEMRA cells were enriched by FACS.

The clonotype was recovered from a human donor with Susac syndrome. Sequencing used CD8+ T cells from PBMCs. The chain is built from TRBV5-5 and TRBJ2-7; D is uncertain. In DNA form, the CDR3 reads TGTGCCAGCAGCTTGTGGGCTACCTCCTTCTACGAGCAGTACTTC. Amino acids: CASSLWATSFYEQYF.